Below, one T cell receptor beta chain is given with its context. The source of the sample is a study of blood T cell repertoires in COVID-19. Overall study: Samples representing acute and convalescent COVID-19 were sourced from the United States, Italy and Spain.

Cohort allocation depended upon clinical history that participants reported. Germline values: CDR1 LNHNV, CDR2 YYDKDF (reference sequence). The CDR3 sequence is 14 residues long. Trimming shortened V by 3 bases and J by 0 bases, and 8 bases separated the two germline ends. Authors' analysis steps: Reference gene primers were amplified, and this amplification served to estimate nucleated cell counts. Assay used: immunoSEQ multiplex PCR; TCRdb lists only in-frame clones, some missing. V and J calls and clone size are given by that table; D and trimming were obtained from the DNA. The table has around 310,000 clones, roughly 89% seen once; the top ten hold roughly a tenth.

The rearrangement joins TRBV15 to TRBJ1-1; D is uncertain. The TCR was taken from a woman aged 25 to 45 who had recovered from COVID-19. Sequencing used PBMCs or T cells enriched from blood (not recorded which). This CDR3 reads CATSRGRLNTEAFF. Written as DNA, the CDR3 is TGTGCCACCAGCAGGGGCAGGTTGAACACTGAAGCTTTCTTT.